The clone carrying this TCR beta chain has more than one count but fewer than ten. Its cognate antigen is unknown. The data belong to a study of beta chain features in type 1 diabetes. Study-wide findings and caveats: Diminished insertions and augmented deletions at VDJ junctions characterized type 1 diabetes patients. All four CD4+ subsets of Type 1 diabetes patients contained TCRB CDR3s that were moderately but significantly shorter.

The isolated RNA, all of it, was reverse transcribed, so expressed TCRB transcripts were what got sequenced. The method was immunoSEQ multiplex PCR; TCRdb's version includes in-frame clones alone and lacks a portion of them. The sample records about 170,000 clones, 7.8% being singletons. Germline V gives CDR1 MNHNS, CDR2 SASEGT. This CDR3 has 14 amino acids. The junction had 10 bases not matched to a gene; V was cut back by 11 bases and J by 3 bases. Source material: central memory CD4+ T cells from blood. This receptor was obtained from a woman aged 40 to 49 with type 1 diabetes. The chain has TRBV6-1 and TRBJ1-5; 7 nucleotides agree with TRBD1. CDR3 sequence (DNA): TGTGCCTGCCACCTGGGACAGCTCAATCAGCCCCAGCATTTT. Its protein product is CACHLGQLNQPQHF.